This T cell receptor (beta chain) stems from a study of blood T cell repertoires in COVID-19. Study details: Material from acute and convalescent COVID-19 was sourced from the United States, Italy and Spain. PBMCs, B-cell-depleted T cells, or T cells provided the cDNA or gDNA that made up the material.

The V and J ends lost 2 bases and 7 bases, in that order; junction bases with no gene match: 18. Looked up from germline, CDR1 is MNHEY and CDR2 is SVGEGT. The CDR3 is 20 residues long. Method: immunoSEQ multiplex PCR; TCRdb's copy keeps in-frame clones and lacks some. The data contain roughly 150,000 clones, 80% to 90% of them singletons. This chain uses TRBV6-2 or TRBV6-3 with TRBJ1-6, with 9 positions matching TRBD1. The sequence was obtained from a man aged 55 to 70 with acute or convalescent COVID-19. The sequenced material came from peripheral blood. The CDR3 sequence: CASSYKAGQGGLLRNSPLHF. Written as DNA, the CDR3 is TGTGCCAGCAGTTACAAGGCGGGACAGGGAGGGCTCCTACGAAATTCACCCCTCCACTTT.